Listed below are T cell receptor beta chains from one sample, sequenced in a study of TIL therapy for anti-PD-1-resistant metastatic lung cancer. Sequencing was performed with immunoSEQ multiplex PCR; in TCRdb, only in-frame clones are kept and a portion is missing. Among about 46,000 clones, 65% to 90% were seen once, and the ten largest hold 5%. The sample here was blood, taken at baseline. These receptors were obtained from a person aged 25 to 80 with non-small cell lung cancer. CDR3s include the opening cysteine and the closing phenylalanine or tryptophan. D genes are given only for firm matches. Clone size is stated in some rows and not others, as once, few, many or a class when expanded.

d_gene,abundance,v_gene,j_gene,CDR3aa,CDR3nt
-,-,TRBV28,TRBJ2-5,CASSSLGHQETQYF,TGTGCCAGCAGCTCTCTGGGACACCAAGAGACCCAGTACTTC
TRBD2,-,TRBV30,TRBJ2-3,CAWSTGGGSTDTQYF,TGTGCCTGGAGTACCGGGGGGGGAAGCACAGATACGCAGTATTTT
-,-,TRBV21-1,TRBJ2-7,CASSGYKSYEQYF,TGTGCCAGCAGCGGGTACAAGAGCTACGAGCAGTACTTC
TRBD1,-,TRBV14,TRBJ1-2,CASSHGTAPYYGYTF,TGTGCCAGCAGCCACGGGACAGCCCCGTACTATGGCTACACCTTC
-,-,TRBV28,TRBJ2-5,CASSTLETQYF,TGTGCCAGCAGCACCCTCGAGACCCAGTACTTC
TRBD1,-,TRBV11-2,TRBJ2-7,CASSWTGGGEQYF,TGTGCCAGCAGCTGGACAGGGGGTGGGGAGCAGTACTTC
-,-,TRBV18,TRBJ2-7,CASSPPVAYEQYF,TGTGCCAGCTCCCCCCCGGTGGCGTACGAGCAGTACTTC
-,-,TRBV29-1,TRBJ2-7,CSVDGTGTYGQYF,TGCAGCGTTGACGGCACAGGTACCTACGGGCAGTACTTC
TRBD1,-,TRBV18,TRBJ2-7,CASSPRQGDRAAPREQYF,TGTGCCAGCTCACCACGCCAAGGGGACAGGGCAGCACCCCGCGAGCAGTACTTC
-,-,TRBV7-9,TRBJ2-3,CASSLASVADTQYF,TGTGCCAGCAGCTTAGCGTCCGTTGCAGATACGCAGTATTTT
-,-,TRBV9,TRBJ1-2,CASSQVPANYGYTF,TGTGCCAGCAGCCAGGTTCCCGCTAACTATGGCTACACCTTC
TRBD2,-,TRBV4-1,TRBJ2-3,CASSQVAGAKADTQYF,TGCGCCAGCAGCCAGGTAGCGGGGGCCAAAGCAGATACGCAGTATTTT
-,-,TRBV24-1,TRBJ2-7,CATSDSRAGQYF,TGTGCCACCAGTGACTCCAGGGCTGGGCAGTACTTC
-,-,TRBV7-2,TRBJ2-7,CASSWAGAYEQYF,TGTGCCAGCAGCTGGGCGGGGGCATACGAGCAGTACTTC
-,-,TRBV5-4,TRBJ2-3,CASSLKGPPPTDTQYF,TGTGCCAGCAGCTTGAAGGGCCCGCCTCCCACAGATACGCAGTATTTT
-,-,TRBV2,TRBJ1-2,CASIWLSDGYTF,TGTGCCAGCATTTGGCTCTCCGATGGCTACACCTTC
TRBD1,medium-sized,TRBV7-2,TRBJ1-2,CASSPGQGFVGGYTF,TGTGCCAGCAGCCCGGGACAGGGGTTTGTTGGTGGCTACACCTTC
-,once,TRBV18,TRBJ2-7,CASSPDSRHEQYF,TGTGCCAGCTCACCAGATAGTCGCCACGAGCAGTACTTC
TRBD1,-,TRBV27,TRBJ1-5,CASSFSTGAAQPQHF,TGTGCCAGCAGTTTCTCGACAGGGGCCGCTCAGCCCCAGCATTTT
TRBD2,-,TRBV10-1,TRBJ2-4,CASSSGLAGGWFKNIQYF,TGCGCCAGCAGTTCCGGACTAGCGGGAGGTTGGTTCAAAAACATTCAGTACTTC
-,-,TRBV20-1,TRBJ2-7,CSARSSRAQSF,TGCAGTGCTAGATCCTCACGGGCCCAATCTTTC
TRBD2,-,TRBV5-1,TRBJ2-2,CASSLLGGLNTGELFF,TGCGCCAGCAGCCTCCTGGGGGGGTTGAACACCGGGGAGCTGTTTTTT
TRBD2,-,TRBV19,TRBJ2-1,CASSMGGEANYNEQFF,TGTGCCAGTAGTATGGGAGGGGAGGCTAATTACAATGAGCAGTTCTTC
TRBD2,-,TRBV7-2,TRBJ2-1,CASSKTSGGYRNPYNEQFF,TGTGCCAGCAGCAAGACTAGCGGGGGTTATCGAAATCCCTACAATGAGCAGTTCTTC
TRBD1,-,TRBV7-9,TRBJ1-5,CASSLAQGQGIWSNQPQHF,TGTGCCAGCAGCTTAGCGCAGGGACAGGGGATTTGGAGCAATCAGCCCCAGCATTTT
TRBD2,-,TRBV7-2,TRBJ2-5,CASSSTPGLGTQYF,TGTGCCAGCAGCTCCACACCGGGACTAGGCACCCAGTACTTC
-,-,TRBV7-9,TRBJ2-3,CASSPRLSTDTQYF,TGTGCCAGCAGCCCCCGACTGAGCACAGATACGCAGTATTTT
-,-,TRBV11-2,TRBJ2-1,CASSETAHRVSSYNEQFF,TGTGCCAGCAGCGAGACAGCTCACCGGGTTAGCTCCTACAATGAGCAGTTCTTC